The TCR beta chain under discussion was sequenced for a study of cytomegalovirus exposure and HLA in healthy donors. Study outcomes and limitations: In vitro checks showed that a few CMV-associated chains really do target CMV antigens.

The PCR ran on 60 Vbeta and 13 Jbeta primers. This table comes from immunoSEQ multiplex PCR, and its TCRdb copy is limited to in-frame clones, with some not included. This table holds about 160,000 clones, about 75% found once. Though nominally healthy at sampling, donors likely had unrecorded immune exposures. Trimming took off 5 bases at V and 0 bases at J, with 11 bases between the two ends. This CDR3 spans 16 amino acids. In germline, CDR1 is ENHRY, CDR2 SYGVKD. Details on this clone: What it binds is not known.

Sequencing used PBMCs. The source of this sequence is a female donor in good health and CMV-seronegative. This chain links TRBV10-3 with TRBJ1-6; D is unresolved. CDR3 sequence (DNA): TGTGCCATCAGTAGTGCTTCGAGCTCCTATAATTCACCCCTCCACTTT. Its translation: CAISSASSSYNSPLHF.